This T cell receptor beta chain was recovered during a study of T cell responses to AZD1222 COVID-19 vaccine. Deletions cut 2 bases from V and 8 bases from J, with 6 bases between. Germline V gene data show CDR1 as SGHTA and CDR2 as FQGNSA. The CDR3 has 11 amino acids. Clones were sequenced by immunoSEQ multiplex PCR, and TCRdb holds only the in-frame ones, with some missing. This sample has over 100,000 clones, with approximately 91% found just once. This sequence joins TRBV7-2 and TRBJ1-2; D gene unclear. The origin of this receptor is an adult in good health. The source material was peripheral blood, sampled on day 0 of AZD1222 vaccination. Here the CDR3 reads CASSLRQGYTF. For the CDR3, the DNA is TGTGCCAGCAGCTTAAGACAAGGCTACACCTTC. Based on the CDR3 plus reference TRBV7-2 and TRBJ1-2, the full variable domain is GAGVSQSPSNKVTEKGKDVELRCDPISGHTALYWYRQSLGQGLEFLIYFQGNSAPDKSGLPSDRFSAERTGGSVSTLTIQRTQQEDSAVYLCASSLRQGYTFGSGTRLTVV.